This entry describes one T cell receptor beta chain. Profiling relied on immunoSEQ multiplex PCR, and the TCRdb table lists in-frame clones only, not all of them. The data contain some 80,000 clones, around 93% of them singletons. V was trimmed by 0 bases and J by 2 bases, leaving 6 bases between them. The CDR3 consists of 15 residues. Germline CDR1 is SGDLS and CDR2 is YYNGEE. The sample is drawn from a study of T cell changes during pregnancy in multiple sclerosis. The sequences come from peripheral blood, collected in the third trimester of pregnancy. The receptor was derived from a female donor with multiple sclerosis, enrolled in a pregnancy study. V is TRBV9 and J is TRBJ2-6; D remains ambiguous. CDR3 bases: TGTGCCAGCAGCGTAGTAGGAGCTGGGGCCAACGTCCTGACTTTC. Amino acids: CASSVVGAGANVLTF.